The 3 T cell receptor beta chains below were found in one sample sequenced in a study of T cells in tumors after PD-1 blockade. Method: immunoSEQ multiplex PCR; TCRdb's copy keeps in-frame clones and lacks some. The repertoire holds about 59,000 clones, with just under 80% as singletons. The starting material was PBMCs, obtained before anti-PD-1 treatment. The receptors were gathered from a human donor with basal cell carcinoma.

The chain uses TRBV6-5 and TRBJ1-2; D might be TRBD1 (5 bases). V was cut by 6 bases and J by 2 bases, with 16 bases left in between. The CDR3 extends over 15 amino acids. CDR1 and CDR2 (germline): MNHEY, SVGAGI. The CDR3 DNA reads as TGTGCCAGCAGGACCGGGGTCGGGGGAAACTATGGCTACACCTTC. Translated, it gives CASRTGVGGNYGYTF.

The chain uses TRBV6-4 and TRBJ2-1; TRBD2 is a possible D gene (6 bases). Trimming pared 3 bases from V and 0 bases from J, leaving 6 bases between. The CDR3 contains 14 residues. Germline lookup yields CDR1 MRHNA and CDR2 SNTAGT. The CDR3 loop is CASSETSSYNEQFF. CDR3 sequence (DNA): TGTGCCAGCAGTGAGACTAGCTCCTACAATGAGCAGTTCTTC.

V is TRBV2 and J is TRBJ1-5; D ambiguous. Per germline, CDR1 SNHLY and CDR2 FYNNEI. V was trimmed by 8 bases and J by 4 bases, leaving 15 bases between them. The CDR3 runs to 14 residues. The CDR3 nucleotides are TGTGCCAGCCAACGGTCGGGGTCAAATCAGCCCCAGCATTTT. The encoded protein is CASQRSGSNQPQHF.